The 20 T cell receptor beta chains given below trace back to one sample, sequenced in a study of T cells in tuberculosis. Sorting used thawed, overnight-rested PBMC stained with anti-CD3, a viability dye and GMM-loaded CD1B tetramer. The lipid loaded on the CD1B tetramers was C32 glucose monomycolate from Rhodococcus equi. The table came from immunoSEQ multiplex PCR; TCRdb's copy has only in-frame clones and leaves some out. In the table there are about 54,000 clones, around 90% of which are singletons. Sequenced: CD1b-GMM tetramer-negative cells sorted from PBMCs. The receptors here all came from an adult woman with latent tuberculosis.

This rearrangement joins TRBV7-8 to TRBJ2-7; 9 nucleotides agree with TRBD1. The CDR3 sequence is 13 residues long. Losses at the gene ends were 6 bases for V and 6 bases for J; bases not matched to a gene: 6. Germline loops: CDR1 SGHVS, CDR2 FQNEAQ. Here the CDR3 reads CASRDTGGAEQYF. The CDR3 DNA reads TGTGCCAGCAGAGATACAGGGGGCGCCGAGCAGTACTTC.

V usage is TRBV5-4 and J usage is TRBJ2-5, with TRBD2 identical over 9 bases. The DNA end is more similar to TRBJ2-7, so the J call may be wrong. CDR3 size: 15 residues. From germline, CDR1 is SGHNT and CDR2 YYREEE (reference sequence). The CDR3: CASSLNSGSAYEQYF. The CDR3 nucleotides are TGTGCCAGCAGCTTGAATAGCGGGAGTGCCTACGAGCAGTACTTC.

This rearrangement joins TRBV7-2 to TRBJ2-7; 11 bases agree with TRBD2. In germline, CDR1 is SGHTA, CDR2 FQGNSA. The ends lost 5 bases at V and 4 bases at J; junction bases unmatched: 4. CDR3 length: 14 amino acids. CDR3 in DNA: TGTGCCAGCAGCGAACTAGCGGGGGAGTACGAGCAGTACTTC. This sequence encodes CASSELAGEYEQYF. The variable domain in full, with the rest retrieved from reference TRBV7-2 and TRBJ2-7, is GAGVSQSPSNKVTEKGKDVELRCDPISGHTALYWYRQSLGQGLEFLIYFQGNSAPDKSGLPSDRFSAERTGGSVSTLTIQRTQQEDSAVYLCASSELAGEYEQYFGPGTRLTVT.

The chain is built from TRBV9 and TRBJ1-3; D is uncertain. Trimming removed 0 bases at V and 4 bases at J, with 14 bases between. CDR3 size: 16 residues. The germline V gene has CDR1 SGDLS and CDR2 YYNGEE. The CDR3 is CASSVDSRLSGNTIYF. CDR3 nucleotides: TGTGCCAGCAGCGTAGACAGCAGATTGTCCGGAAACACCATATATTTT.

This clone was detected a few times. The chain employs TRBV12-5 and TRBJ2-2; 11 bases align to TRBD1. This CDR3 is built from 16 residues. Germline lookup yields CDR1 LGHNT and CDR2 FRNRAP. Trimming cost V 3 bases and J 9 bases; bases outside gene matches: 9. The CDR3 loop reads CASGFLDRGPERELFF. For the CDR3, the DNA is TGTGCTAGTGGTTTCTTGGACAGGGGGCCAGAACGGGAGCTGTTTTTT.

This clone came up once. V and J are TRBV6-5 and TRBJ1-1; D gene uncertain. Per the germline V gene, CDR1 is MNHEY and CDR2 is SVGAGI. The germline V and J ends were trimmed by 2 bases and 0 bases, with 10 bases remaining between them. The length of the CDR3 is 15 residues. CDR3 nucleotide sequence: TGTGCCAGCAGTTACGGTAGGAGAATGAACACTGAAGCTTTCTTT. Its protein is CASSYGRRMNTEAFF.

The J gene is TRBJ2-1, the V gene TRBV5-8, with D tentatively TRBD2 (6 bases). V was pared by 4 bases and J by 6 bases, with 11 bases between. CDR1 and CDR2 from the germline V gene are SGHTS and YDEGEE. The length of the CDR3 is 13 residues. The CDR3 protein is CASSPGLFNEQFF. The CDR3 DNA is TGTGCCAGCAGCCCGGGACTTTTCAATGAGCAGTTCTTC.

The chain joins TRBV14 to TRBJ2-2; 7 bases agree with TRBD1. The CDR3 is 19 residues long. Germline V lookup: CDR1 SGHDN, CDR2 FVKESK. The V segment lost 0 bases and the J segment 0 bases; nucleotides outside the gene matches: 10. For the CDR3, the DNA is TGTGCCAGCAGCCAAGATTGGGGCCGACAGGGAGCGAACACCGGGGAGCTGTTTTTT. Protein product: CASSQDWGRQGANTGELFF.

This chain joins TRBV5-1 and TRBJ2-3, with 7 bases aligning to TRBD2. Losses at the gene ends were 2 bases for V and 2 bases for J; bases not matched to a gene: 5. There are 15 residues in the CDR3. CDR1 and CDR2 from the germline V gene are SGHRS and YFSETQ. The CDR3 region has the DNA TGCGCCAGCAGCTTAGCGGGACCCTCCACAGATACGCAGTATTTT. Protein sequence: CASSLAGPSTDTQYF.

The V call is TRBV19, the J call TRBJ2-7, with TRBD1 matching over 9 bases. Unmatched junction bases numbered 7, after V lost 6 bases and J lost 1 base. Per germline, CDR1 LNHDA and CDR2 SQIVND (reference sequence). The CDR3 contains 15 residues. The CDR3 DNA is TGTGCCAGTAGCCGACAGGGGGACCCTTCCTACGAGCAGTACTTC. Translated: CASSRQGDPSYEQYF. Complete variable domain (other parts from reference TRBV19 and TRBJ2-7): DGGITQSPKYLFRKEGQNVTLSCEQNLNHDAMYWYRQDPGQGLRLIYYSQIVNDFQKGDIAEGYSVSREKKESFPLTVTSAQKNPTAFYLCASSRQGDPSYEQYFGPGTRLTVT.

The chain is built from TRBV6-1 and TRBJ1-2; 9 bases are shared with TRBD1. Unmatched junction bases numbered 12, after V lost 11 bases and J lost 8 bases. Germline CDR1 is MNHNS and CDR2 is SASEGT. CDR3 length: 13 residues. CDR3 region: CAVRTGDRWGYTF. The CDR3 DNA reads TGTGCCGTACGGACAGGGGATCGCTGGGGCTACACCTTC.

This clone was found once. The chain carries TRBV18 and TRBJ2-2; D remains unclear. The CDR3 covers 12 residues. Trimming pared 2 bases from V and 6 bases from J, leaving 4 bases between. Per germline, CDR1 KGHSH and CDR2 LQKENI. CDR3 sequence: CASSPVAGELFF. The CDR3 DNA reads TGTGCCAGCTCACCAGTAGCCGGGGAGCTGTTTTTT.

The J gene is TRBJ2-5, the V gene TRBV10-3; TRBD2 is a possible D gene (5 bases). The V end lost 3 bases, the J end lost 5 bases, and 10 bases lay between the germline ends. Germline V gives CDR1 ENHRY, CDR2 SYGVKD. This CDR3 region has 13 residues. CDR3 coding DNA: TGTGCCATCAGTGAAGAGGGTTTGGAGACCCAGTACTTC. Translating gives CAISEEGLETQYF.

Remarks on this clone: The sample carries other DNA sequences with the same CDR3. The CDR3 DNA is TGTGCCAGCTCACCGCCCTCTAGCGGGGGGGCGAATGAGCAGTTCTTC. This gives the protein CASSPPSSGGANEQFF. This chain links TRBV18 with TRBJ2-1; TRBD2 matches 12 bases. After removal of 3 bases from V and 7 bases from J, the junction contained 7 bases not matched to a gene. Looked up from germline, CDR1 is KGHSH and CDR2 is LQKENI. The CDR3 loop spans 16 amino acids.

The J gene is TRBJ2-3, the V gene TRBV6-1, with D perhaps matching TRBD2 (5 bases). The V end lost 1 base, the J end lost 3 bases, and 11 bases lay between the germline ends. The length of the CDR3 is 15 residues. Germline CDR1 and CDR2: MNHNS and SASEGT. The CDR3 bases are TGTGCCAGCAGTGAAGGAATGAGGGAAACAGATACGCAGTATTTT. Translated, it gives CASSEGMRETDTQYF.

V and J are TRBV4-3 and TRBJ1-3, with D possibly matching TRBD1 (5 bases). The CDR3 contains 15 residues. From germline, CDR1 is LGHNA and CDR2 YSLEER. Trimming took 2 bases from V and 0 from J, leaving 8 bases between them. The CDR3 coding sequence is TGCGCCAGCAGCCAACGACAGTTCTCTGGAAACACCATATATTTT. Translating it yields CASSQRQFSGNTIYF.

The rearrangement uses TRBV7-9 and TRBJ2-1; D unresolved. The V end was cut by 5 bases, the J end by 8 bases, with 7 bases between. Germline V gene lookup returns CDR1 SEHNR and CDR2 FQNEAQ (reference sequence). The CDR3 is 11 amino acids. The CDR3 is CASSLSYEQFF. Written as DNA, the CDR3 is TGTGCCAGCAGCCTCTCGTATGAGCAGTTCTTC.

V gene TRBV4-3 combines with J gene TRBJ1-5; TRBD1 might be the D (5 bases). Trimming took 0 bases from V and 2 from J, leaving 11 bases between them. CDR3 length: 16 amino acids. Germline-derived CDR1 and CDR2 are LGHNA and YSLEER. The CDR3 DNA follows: TGCGCCAGCAGCCAAGATAGAGACAGCCGCAATCAGCCCCAGCATTTT. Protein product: CASSQDRDSRNQPQHF.

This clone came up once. CDR3 nucleotides: TGTGCCAGCAGTGAATTGTCGCGGGGAGGGGGTGATACGCAGTATTTT. Translation: CASSELSRGGGDTQYF. The V gene is TRBV6-1, the J gene TRBJ2-3; tentatively, D is TRBD2 (7 bases). The CDR3 runs to 16 residues. The germline V and J ends were trimmed by 2 bases and 6 bases, with 18 bases remaining between them. Per germline, CDR1 MNHNS and CDR2 SASEGT.

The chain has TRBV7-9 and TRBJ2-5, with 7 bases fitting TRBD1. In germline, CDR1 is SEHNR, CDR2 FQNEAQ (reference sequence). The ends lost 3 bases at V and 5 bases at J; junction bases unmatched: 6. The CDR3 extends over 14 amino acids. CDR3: CASSFWDRPETQYF. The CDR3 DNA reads TGTGCCAGCAGCTTCTGGGACAGACCGGAGACCCAGTACTTC.